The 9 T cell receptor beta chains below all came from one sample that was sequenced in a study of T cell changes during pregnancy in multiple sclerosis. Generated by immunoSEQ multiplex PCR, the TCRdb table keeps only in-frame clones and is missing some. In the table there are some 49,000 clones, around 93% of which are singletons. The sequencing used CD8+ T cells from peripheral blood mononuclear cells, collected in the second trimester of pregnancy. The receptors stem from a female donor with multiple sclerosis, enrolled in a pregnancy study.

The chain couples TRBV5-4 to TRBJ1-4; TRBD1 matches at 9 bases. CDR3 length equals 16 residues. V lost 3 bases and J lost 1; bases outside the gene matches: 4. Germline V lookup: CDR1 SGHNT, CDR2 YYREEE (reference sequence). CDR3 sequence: CASSSDRGGTNEKLFF. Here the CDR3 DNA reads TGTGCCAGCAGCTCGGACAGGGGTGGAACTAATGAAAAACTGTTTTTT.

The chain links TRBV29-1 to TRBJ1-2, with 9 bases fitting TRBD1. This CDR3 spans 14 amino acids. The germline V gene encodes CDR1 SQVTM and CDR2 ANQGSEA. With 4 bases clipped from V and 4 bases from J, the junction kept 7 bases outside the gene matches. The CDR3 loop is CSVGGGQGFYGYTF. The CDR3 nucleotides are TGCAGCGTTGGGGGGGGACAGGGCTTCTATGGCTACACCTTC.

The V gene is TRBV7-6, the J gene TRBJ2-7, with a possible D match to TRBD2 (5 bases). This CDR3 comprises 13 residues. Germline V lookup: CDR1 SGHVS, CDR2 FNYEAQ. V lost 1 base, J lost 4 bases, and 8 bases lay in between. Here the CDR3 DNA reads TGTGCCAGCAGCTTAGGCAGCGGATACGAGCAGTACTTC. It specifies CASSLGSGYEQYF.

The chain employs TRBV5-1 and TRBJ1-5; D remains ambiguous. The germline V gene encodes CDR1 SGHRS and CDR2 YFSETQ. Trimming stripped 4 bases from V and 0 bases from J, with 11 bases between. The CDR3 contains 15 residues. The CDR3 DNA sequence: TGCGCCAGCAGCCCCGAACCGGTTAGCAATCAGCCCCAGCATTTT. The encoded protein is CASSPEPVSNQPQHF.

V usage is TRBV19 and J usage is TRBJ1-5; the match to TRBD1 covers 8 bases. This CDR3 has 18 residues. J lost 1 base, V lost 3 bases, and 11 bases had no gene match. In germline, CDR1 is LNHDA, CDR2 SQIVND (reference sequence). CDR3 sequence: CASSIPDRGWGSNQPQHF. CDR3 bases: TGTGCCAGTAGTATTCCCGACAGGGGCTGGGGGAGCAATCAGCCCCAGCATTTT.

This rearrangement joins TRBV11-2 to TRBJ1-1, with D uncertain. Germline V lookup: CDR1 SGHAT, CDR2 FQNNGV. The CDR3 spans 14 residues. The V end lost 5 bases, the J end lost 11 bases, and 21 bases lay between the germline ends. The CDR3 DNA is TGTGCCAGCAGCCCAAACGCCCCAGCGTTTGGGGCTTTCTTT. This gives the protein CASSPNAPAFGAFF.

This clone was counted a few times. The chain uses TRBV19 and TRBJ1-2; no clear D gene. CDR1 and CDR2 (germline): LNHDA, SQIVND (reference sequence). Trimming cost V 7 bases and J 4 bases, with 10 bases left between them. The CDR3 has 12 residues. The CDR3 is CASTVTGYGYTF. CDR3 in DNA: TGTGCCAGTACTGTGACGGGCTATGGCTACACCTTC.

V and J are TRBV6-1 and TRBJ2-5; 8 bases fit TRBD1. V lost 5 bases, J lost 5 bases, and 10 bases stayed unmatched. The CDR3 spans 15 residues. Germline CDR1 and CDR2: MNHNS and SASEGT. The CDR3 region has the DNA TGTGCCAGCAGTTTCCTCCAGGGGGCGATGGAGACCCAGTACTTC. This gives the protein CASSFLQGAMETQYF.

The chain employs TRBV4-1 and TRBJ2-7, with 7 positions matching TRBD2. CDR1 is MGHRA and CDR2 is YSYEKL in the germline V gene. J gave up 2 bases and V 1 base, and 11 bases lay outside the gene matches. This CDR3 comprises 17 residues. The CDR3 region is CASSQGVGGGLAYEQYF. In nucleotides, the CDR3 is TGCGCCAGCAGCCAAGGGGTCGGCGGGGGTTTAGCCTACGAGCAGTACTTC.